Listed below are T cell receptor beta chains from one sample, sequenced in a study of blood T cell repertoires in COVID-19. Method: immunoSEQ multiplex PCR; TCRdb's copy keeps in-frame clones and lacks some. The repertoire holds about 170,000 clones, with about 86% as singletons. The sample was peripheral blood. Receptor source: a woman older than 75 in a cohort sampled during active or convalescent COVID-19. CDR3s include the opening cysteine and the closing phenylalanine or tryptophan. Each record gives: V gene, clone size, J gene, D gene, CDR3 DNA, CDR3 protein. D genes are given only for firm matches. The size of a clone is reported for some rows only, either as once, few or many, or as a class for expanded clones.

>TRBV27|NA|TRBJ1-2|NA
TGTGCCAGCAGTCAGGCAGGGGTACCTAACTATGGCTACACCTTC
CASSQAGVPNYGYTF
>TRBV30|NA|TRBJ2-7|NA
TGTGCCTGGACGAGGGTTGGGTACGAGCAGTACTTC
CAWTRVGYEQYF
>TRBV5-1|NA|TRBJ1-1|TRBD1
TGCGCCAGCAGCTTGGCCACAGGGGCCATGAACACTGAAGCTTTCTTT
CASSLATGAMNTEAFF
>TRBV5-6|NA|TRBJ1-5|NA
TGTGCCAGCAGCTTGCTTCGGACAGATAATCAGCCCCAGCATTTT
CASSLLRTDNQPQHF
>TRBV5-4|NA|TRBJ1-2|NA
TGTGCCAGCAGCCCCCATTGGGGGAGGTCTAACTATGGCTACACCTTC
CASSPHWGRSNYGYTF
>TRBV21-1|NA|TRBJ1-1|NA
TGTGCCAGCAGCAAAAATCGACATTCCACTGAAGCTTTCTTT
CASSKNRHSTEAFF
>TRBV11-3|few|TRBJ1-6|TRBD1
TGTGCCAGCAGCTTGACAGGGTATGGTTCACCCCTCCACTTT
CASSLTGYGSPLHF
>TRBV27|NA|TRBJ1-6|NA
TGTGCCAGCAGTGGGAGCTCCTATAATTCACCCCTCCACTTT
CASSGSSYNSPLHF
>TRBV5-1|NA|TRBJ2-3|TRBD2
TGCGCCAGCAGCTTGGGGGCTAGCGGGACTCTGGATACGCAGTATTTT
CASSLGASGTLDTQYF
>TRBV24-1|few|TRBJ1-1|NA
TGTGCCACCAGTGAATCCATGAACACTGAAGCTTTCTTT
CATSESMNTEAFF
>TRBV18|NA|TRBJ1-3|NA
TGTGCCAGCTCACCAACGGGGGCTGGAAACACCATATATTTT
CASSPTGAGNTIYF
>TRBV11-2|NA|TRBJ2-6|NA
TGTGCCAGCAGTTTCGGACAGAGGATCTCTGGGGCCAACGTCCTGACTTTC
CASSFGQRISGANVLTF
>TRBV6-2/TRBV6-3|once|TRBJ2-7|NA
TGTGCCAGCAGTCGCTACTCCTACGAGCAGTACTTC
CASSRYSYEQYF
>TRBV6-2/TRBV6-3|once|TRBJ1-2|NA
TGTGCCAGCAGTATAACAGCTAACTATGGCTACACCTTC
CASSITANYGYTF
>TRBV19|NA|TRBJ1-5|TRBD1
TGTGCCAGTAGTATAGGTACAGGGGGCGATGGCAATCAGCCCCAGCATTTT
CASSIGTGGDGNQPQHF
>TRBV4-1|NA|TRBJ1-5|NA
TGCGCCAGCAGCCAAGATTACAGCCGCAATCAGCCCCAGCATTTT
CASSQDYSRNQPQHF
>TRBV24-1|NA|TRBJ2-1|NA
TGTGCCACCAGTGATTTAGGCGGAGCTGACAATGAGCAGTTCTTC
CATSDLGGADNEQFF
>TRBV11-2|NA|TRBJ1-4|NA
TGTGCCAGCAGCCCCCTCGGGAAGATAAGCGAAAAACTGTTTTTT
CASSPLGKISEKLFF